This TCR beta chain was captured by sequencing in a study of OX40 agonist ivuxolimab in advanced cancers. About the research overall: Participants, 75% to 90% male, averaged roughly 60 years of age, ranging from roughly 23 to 80.

Study conclusions and caveats: Antigen specificity was not determined for the expanded peripheral T cells.

Clones were sequenced by immunoSEQ multiplex PCR, and TCRdb holds only the in-frame ones, with some missing. The sample yields around 40,000 clones, 87% seen once. The CDR3 length is 10 residues. Germline CDR1 is LGHNT and CDR2 is FRNRAP. V dropped 3 bases and J dropped 9 bases, with 5 bases sitting between them. Blood was sampled at baseline, cycle 4 day 1, and cycle 7 day 1. The table lists this clone with a count of one. Its antigen is undetermined. The chain couples TRBV12-5 to TRBJ1-2, with unresolved D. The specimen was CD4+ or CD8+ T cells sorted from blood, collected in a trial of the OX40 agonist ivuxolimab. The TCR originated in an adult with an advanced solid tumor such as melanoma, head and neck, liver or kidney cancer. CDR3 loop: CASGLQSYTF. The CDR3 DNA follows: TGTGCTAGTGGTTTACAGAGCTACACCTTC.